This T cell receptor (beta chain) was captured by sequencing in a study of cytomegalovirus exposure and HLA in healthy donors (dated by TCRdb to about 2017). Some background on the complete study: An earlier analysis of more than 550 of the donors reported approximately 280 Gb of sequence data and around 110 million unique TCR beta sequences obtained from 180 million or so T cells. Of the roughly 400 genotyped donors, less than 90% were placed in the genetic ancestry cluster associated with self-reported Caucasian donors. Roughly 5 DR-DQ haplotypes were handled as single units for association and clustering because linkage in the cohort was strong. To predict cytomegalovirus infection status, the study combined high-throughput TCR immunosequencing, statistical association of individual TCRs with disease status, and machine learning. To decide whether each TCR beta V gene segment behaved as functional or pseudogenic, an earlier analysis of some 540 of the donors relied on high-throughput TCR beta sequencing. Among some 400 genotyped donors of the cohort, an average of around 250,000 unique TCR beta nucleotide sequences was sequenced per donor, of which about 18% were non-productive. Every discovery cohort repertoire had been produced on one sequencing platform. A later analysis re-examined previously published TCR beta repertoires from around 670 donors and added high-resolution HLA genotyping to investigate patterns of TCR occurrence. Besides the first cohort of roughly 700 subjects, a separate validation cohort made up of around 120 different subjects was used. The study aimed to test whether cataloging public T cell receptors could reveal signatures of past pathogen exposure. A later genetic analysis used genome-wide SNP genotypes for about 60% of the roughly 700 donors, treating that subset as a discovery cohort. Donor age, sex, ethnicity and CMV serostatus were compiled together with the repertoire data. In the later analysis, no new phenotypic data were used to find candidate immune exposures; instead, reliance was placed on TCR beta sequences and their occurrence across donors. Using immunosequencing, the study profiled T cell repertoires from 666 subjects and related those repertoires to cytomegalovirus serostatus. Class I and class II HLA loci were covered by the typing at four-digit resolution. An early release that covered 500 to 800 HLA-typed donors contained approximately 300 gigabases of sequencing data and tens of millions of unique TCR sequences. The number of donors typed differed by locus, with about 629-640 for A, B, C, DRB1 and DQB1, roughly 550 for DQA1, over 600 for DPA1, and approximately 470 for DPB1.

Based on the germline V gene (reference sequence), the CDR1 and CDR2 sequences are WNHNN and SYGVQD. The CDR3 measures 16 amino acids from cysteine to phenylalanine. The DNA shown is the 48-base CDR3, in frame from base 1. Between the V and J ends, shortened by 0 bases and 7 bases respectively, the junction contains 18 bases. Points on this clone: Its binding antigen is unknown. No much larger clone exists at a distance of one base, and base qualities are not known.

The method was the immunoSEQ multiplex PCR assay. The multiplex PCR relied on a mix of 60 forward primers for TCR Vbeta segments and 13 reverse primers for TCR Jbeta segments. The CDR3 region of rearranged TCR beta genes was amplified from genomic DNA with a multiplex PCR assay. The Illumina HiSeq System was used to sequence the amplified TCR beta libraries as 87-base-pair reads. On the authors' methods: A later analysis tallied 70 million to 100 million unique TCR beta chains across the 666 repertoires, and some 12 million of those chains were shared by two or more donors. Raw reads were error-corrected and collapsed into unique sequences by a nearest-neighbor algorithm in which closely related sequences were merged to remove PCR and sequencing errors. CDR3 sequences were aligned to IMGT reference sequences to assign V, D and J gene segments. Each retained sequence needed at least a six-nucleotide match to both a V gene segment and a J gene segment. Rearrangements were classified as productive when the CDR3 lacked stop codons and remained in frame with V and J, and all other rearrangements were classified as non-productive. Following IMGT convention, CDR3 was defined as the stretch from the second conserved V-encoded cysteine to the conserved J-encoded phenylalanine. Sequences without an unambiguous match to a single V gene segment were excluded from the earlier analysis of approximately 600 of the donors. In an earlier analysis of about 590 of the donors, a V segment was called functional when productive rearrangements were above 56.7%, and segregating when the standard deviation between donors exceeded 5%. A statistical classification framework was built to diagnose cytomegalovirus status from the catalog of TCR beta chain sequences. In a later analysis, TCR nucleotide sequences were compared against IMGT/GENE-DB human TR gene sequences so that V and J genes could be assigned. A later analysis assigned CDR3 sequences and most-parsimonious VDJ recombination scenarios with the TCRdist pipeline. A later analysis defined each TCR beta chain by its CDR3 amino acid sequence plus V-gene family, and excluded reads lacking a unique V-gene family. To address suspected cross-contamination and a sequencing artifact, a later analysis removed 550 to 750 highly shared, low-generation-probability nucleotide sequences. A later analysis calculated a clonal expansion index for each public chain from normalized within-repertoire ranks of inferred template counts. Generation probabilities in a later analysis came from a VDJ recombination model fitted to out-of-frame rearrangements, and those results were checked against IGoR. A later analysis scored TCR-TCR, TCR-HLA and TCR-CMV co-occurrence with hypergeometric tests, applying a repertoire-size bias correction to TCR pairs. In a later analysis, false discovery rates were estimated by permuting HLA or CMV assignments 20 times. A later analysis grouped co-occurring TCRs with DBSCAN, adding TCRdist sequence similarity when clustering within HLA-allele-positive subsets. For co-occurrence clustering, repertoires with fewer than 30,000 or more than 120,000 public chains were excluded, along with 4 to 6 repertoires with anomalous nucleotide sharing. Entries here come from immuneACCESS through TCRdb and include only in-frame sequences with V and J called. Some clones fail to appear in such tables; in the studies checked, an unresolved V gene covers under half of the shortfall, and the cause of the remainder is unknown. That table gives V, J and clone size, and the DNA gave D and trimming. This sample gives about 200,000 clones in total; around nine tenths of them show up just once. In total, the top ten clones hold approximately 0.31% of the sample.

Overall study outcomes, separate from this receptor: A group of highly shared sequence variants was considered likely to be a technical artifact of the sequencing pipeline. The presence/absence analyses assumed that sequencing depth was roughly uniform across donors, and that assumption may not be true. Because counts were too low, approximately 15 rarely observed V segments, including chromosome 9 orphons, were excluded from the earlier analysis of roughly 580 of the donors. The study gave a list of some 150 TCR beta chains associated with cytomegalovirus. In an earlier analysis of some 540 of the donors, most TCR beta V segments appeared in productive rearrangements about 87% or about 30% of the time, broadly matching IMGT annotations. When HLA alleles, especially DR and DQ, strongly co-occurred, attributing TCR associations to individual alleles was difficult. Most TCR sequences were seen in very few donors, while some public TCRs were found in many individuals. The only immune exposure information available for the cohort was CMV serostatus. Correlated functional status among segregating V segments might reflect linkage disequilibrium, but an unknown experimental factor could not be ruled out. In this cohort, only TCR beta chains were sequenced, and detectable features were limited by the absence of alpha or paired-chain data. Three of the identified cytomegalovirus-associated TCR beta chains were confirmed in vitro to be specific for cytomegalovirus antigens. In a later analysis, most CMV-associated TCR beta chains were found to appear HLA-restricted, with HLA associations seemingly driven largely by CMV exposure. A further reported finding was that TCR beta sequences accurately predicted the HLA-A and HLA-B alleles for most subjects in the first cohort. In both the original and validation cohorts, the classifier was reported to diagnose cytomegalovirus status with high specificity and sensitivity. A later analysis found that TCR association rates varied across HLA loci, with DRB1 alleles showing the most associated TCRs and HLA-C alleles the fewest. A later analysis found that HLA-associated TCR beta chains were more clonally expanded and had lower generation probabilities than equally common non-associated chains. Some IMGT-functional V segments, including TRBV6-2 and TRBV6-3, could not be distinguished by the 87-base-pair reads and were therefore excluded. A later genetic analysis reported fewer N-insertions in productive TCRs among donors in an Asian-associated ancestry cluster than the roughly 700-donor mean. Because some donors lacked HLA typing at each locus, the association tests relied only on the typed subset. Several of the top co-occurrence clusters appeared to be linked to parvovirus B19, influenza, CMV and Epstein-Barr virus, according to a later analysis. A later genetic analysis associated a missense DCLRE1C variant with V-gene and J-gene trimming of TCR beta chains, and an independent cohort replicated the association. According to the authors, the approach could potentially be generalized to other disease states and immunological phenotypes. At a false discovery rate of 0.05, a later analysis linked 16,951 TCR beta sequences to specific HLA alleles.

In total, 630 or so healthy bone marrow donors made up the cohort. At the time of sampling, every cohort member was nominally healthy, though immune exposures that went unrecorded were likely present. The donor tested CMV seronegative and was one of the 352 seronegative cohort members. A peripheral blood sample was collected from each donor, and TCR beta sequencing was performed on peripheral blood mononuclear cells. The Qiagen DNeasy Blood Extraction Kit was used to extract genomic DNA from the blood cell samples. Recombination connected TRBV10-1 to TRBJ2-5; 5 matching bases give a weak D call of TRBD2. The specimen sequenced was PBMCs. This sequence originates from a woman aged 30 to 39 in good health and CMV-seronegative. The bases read TGCGCCAGCAGTGAGTCGGCTAGCCCTATCGTCGGGACCCAGTACTTC. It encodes CASSESASPIVGTQYF.